These 9 T cell receptor beta chains were all obtained from the same sample, sequenced in a study of early T cells in non-severe SARS-CoV-2 infection. TCRdb processed the 5' RACE reads anew with MiXCR; each CDR3 protein has one entry. Of tens of thousands of distinct CDR3 sequences listed, over 20% are singletons. The sequencing here drew on whole blood, taken at baseline. The receptor set was obtained from an adult who was a healthcare worker with PCR-confirmed SARS-CoV-2 infection or an uninfected control (not recorded which).

V is TRBV20-1 and J is TRBJ1-1; 8 positions match TRBD1. The CDR3 is 14 residues long. From germline, CDR1 is DFQATT and CDR2 SNEGSKA (reference sequence). The J segment lost 3 bases and the V segment lost 1 base, leaving 4 bases of the junction unmatched. CDR3 sequence: CSARAQGVYTEAFF. The DNA for the CDR3 is TGCAGTGCTAGAGCACAGGGGGTCTACACTGAAGCTTTCTTT.

In this sample, this clonotype turned up many times. V gene TRBV4-1 combines with J gene TRBJ2-3; 12 positions agree with TRBD2. This CDR3 has 16 residues. J gave up 11 bases and V 1 base, and 10 bases lay outside the gene matches. Germline V gives CDR1 MGHRA, CDR2 YSYEKL. Here the CDR3 reads CASSQGLTSGGAEQYF. The CDR3 DNA reads as TGCGCCAGCAGCCAAGGGTTGACTAGCGGGGGTGCAGAGCAGTATTTT.

The rearrangement links TRBV10-3 to TRBJ2-5; the match to TRBD1 covers 12 bases. The germline V gene has CDR1 ENHRY and CDR2 SYGVKD. This CDR3 contains 15 residues. V trimming: 10 bases; J trimming: 5 bases; junction bases outside the gene matches: 11. The CDR3: CATSTGTGGRETQYF. Written as DNA, the CDR3 is TGTGCCACCTCTACCGGGACAGGGGGCCGGGAGACCCAGTACTTC.

This clonotype was observed a handful of times. The chain links TRBV2 to TRBJ1-1; the match to TRBD1 covers 7 bases. The CDR3 loop spans 10 amino acids. CDR1 and CDR2 (germline): SNHLY, FYNNEI. The junction had 2 bases not matched to a gene; V was cut back by 8 bases and J by 8 bases. The CDR3 is CASAGGEAFF. CDR3 nucleotides: TGTGCCAGCGCAGGGGGGGAAGCTTTCTTT.

V is TRBV18 and J is TRBJ1-1; D uncertain. Germline CDR1 reads KGHSH; CDR2 reads LQKENI. V lost 3 bases to trimming and J lost 1 base, with 6 bases between them. The CDR3 length is 13 residues. The CDR3, as DNA: TGTGCCAGCTCACCCGGGCAGAACACTGAAGCTTTCTTT. Residues: CASSPGQNTEAFF.

In this sample, this clonotype turned up a few times. The chain joins TRBV7-9 to TRBJ2-3; tentative D call: TRBD2 (6 bases). The CDR3 is 14 amino acids. Germline lookup yields CDR1 SEHNR and CDR2 FQNEAQ (reference sequence). V lost 6 bases and J lost 6, with 16 bases in between. CDR3 coding DNA: TGTGCCAGCAGGAGTCGGACTACTGTGGATACGCAGTATTTT. It codes for CASRSRTTVDTQYF.

This clonotype showed up just a few times. V and J are TRBV7-2 and TRBJ2-1; tentative D call: TRBD1 (6 bases). The CDR3 is made up of 14 amino acids. The germline gives CDR1 SGHTA, CDR2 FQGNSA. The V end lost 5 bases, the J end lost 9 bases, and 17 bases lay between the germline ends. The CDR3 DNA follows: TGTGCCAGCAGCCTGCGCCGACAGGTCCCTGAGCAGTTCTTC. It codes for CASSLRRQVPEQFF.

The table lists this clonotype with many counts. V gene TRBV4-1 combines with J gene TRBJ2-5; D ambiguous. CDR1 and CDR2 from the germline V gene are MGHRA and YSYEKL. The CDR3 is 13 residues long. The V gene lost 4 bases and the J gene lost 5 bases, with 11 bases spanning the gap. CDR3 amino acids: CASSRARGETQYF. The CDR3 bases are TGCGCCAGCAGCCGCGCCCGTGGGGAGACCCAGTACTTC.

The chain uses TRBV6-1 and TRBJ1-2; 8 bases match TRBD1. Germline V CDR1 and CDR2: MNHNS, SASEGT. This CDR3 spans 12 amino acids. The V gene end was trimmed by 6 bases and the J gene end by 9 bases; junction bases not matched to a gene: 6. CDR3 bases: TGTGCCAGCAGCCGACAGGGGTTTAGCTACACCTTC. Amino acids: CASSRQGFSYTF.